This TCR beta chain was profiled in a study of blood T cell repertoires in COVID-19. The CDR3 spans 14 residues. Germline V gene data show CDR1 as LNHDA and CDR2 as SQIVND (reference sequence). V was cut by 2 bases and J by 8 bases, with 15 bases left in between. Assay used: immunoSEQ multiplex PCR; TCRdb lists only in-frame clones, some missing. This sample has 180,000 or so clones, with over 75% found just once. This TCR was sampled from a man aged 45-65 years who had recovered from COVID-19. This chain links TRBV19 with TRBJ1-1; possible D gene TRBD1, 6 bases. Source material: PBMCs or T cells enriched from blood (not recorded which). DNA for the CDR3: TGTGCCAGTAGTATACAGGGGAGACCCCACGAAGCTTTCTTT. Its protein is CASSIQGRPHEAFF.